The T cell receptor (beta chain) under discussion was sequenced for a study of T cell clonality in common variable immunodeficiency. This clone was seen at least ten times. Its antigen is undetermined. The read is 3 residues too short to cover the CDR3 end, so that end is filled in from the germline J gene. CDR1 and CDR2 from the germline V gene are KGHSH and LQKENI. V lost 1 base and J 4 bases, leaving 10 bases between the germline ends. The CDR3 spans 15 residues. Generated by immunoSEQ multiplex PCR, the TCRdb table keeps only in-frame clones and is missing some. The sample has approximately 58,000 clones, none seen only once. The study's findings and limits: Repertoire-complication correlations in CVID were limited by patient heterogeneity.

Most patients and controls had Caucasian heritage. Source material: peripheral blood mononuclear cells. The V call is TRBV18, the J call TRBJ2-2; D possibly corresponds to TRBD1 (5 bases). The origin of this receptor is a person aged 18-70 years in good health. CDR3 DNA, as far as it was read: TGTGCCAGCTCACCACAGGGGCCGGGCACCGGGGAG. Its translation is CASSPQGPGTGE. The full CDR3 protein reads CASSPQGPGTGELFF.